The 5 T cell receptor beta chains below all came from one sample that was sequenced in a study of blood T cell repertoires in COVID-19. Assay used: immunoSEQ multiplex PCR; TCRdb lists only in-frame clones, some missing. The repertoire holds 200,000 or so clones, with roughly four fifths as singletons. Material for sequencing was peripheral blood. The receptors originated from a woman aged 55 to 70 with acute or convalescent COVID-19.

V gene TRBV4-3 combines with J gene TRBJ2-6; 9 nucleotides align to TRBD1. The CDR3 runs to 16 residues. Germline CDR1 reads LGHNA; CDR2 reads YSLEER. V lost 3 bases and J lost 5; bases outside the gene matches: 5. CDR3 region: CASSQGTGLRANVLTF. CDR3 in DNA: TGCGCCAGCAGCCAGGGGACAGGGCTAAGGGCCAACGTCCTGACTTTC.

The CDR3 DNA follows: TGTGCCAGCAGTCCTAGCCCCGTTGGGAACACTGAAGCTTTCTTT. This translates into CASSPSPVGNTEAFF. The chain recombines TRBV6-5 with TRBJ1-1; the D is unclear. V lost 5 bases to trimming and J lost 1 base, with 14 bases between them. Germline CDR1 MNHEY, CDR2 SVGAGI. This CDR3 region has 15 residues.

V is TRBV5-1 and J is TRBJ2-1, with 12 bases identical to TRBD2. The germline CDR1 and CDR2 sequences are SGHRS and YFSETQ. The ends lost 3 bases at V and 9 bases at J; junction bases unmatched: 7. The length of the CDR3 is 15 residues. CDR3 DNA: TGCGCCAGCAGCTCTAGCGGGGGGGCCGTGGGTGAGCAGTTCTTC. The encoded protein is CASSSSGGAVGEQFF.

The J gene is TRBJ1-2, the V gene TRBV28; 8 nucleotides align to TRBD1. The ends lost 4 bases at V and 3 bases at J; junction bases unmatched: 7. The CDR3 covers 15 residues. Per germline, CDR1 MDHEN and CDR2 SYDVKM. CDR3 coding DNA: TGTGCCAGCAGTTCAGGGGGCGTACCGGACTATGGCTACACCTTC. This codes for CASSSGGVPDYGYTF.

The V and J genes are TRBV7-9 and TRBJ2-7; 8 nucleotides match TRBD1. From germline, CDR1 is SEHNR and CDR2 FQNEAQ (reference sequence). Trimming took 5 bases from V and 12 from J; bases not matched to a gene: 6. There are 11 residues in the CDR3. The CDR3 protein is CASSADRETYF. The CDR3 DNA follows: TGTGCCAGCAGCGCGGACAGGGAGACGTACTTC.